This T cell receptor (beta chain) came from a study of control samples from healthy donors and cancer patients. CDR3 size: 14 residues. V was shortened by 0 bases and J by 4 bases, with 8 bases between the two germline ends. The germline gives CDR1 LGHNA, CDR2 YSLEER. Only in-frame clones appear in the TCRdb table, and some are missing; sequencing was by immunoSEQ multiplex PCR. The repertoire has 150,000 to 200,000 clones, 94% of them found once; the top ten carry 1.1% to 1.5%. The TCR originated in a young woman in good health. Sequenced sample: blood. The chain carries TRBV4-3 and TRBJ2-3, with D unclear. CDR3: CASSQDYVPDTQYF. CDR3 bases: TGCGCCAGCAGCCAAGATTACGTTCCAGATACGCAGTATTTT.